A selection of T cell receptor beta chains follows, all from one sample in a study of blood T cell repertoires in COVID-19. Clones were read by immunoSEQ multiplex PCR, and TCRdb kept only the in-frame ones, dropping some. Counted here are over 200,000 clones, over 75% occurring once; the ten biggest clones make up roughly 2.5%. Sequencing was done on a sample of peripheral blood. Source of these receptors: a woman aged 45-60 years with acute or convalescent COVID-19. The CDR3 runs from the conserved cysteine through the conserved F or W. Fields, in order: D gene, V gene, clone size, J gene, CDR3 protein, CDR3 DNA. The D gene is left open where the match is weak. The size entry is marked missing in some rows and otherwise reads once, few, many or a size class.

d_call: TRBD2; v_call: TRBV7-7; clone_size: .; j_call: TRBJ2-7; cdr3_aa: CASSHGTSGSIHEQYF; cdr3_nt: TGTGCTAGCAGCCACGGGACTAGCGGGAGTATACACGAGCAGTACTTC
d_call: TRBD1; v_call: TRBV18; clone_size: .; j_call: TRBJ2-7; cdr3_aa: CASSSGTGTYEQYF; cdr3_nt: TGTGCCAGCTCATCCGGGACAGGGACCTACGAGCAGTACTTC
d_call: .; v_call: TRBV5-1; clone_size: once; j_call: TRBJ1-6; cdr3_aa: CASRRTAGNSPLHF; cdr3_nt: TGCGCCAGCAGACGGACAGCGGGAAATTCACCCCTCCACTTT
d_call: .; v_call: TRBV6-5; clone_size: .; j_call: TRBJ1-1; cdr3_aa: CASRGGASTEAFF; cdr3_nt: TGTGCCAGCAGAGGGGGGGCGAGTACTGAAGCTTTCTTT
d_call: TRBD1; v_call: TRBV28; clone_size: .; j_call: TRBJ2-2; cdr3_aa: CASSRVQGAGELFF; cdr3_nt: TGTGCCAGCAGTCGTGTACAGGGGGCCGGGGAGCTGTTTTTT
d_call: TRBD1; v_call: TRBV7-7; clone_size: .; j_call: TRBJ2-5; cdr3_aa: CASSLDQPGTVTGETQYF; cdr3_nt: TGTGCTAGCAGCTTAGACCAACCCGGGACAGTCACCGGGGAGACCCAGTACTTC
d_call: TRBD1; v_call: TRBV10-3; clone_size: .; j_call: TRBJ2-3; cdr3_aa: CAITKQGRTDTQYF; cdr3_nt: TGTGCCATCACCAAACAGGGGCGCACAGATACGCAGTATTTT
d_call: TRBD1; v_call: TRBV4-2; clone_size: once; j_call: TRBJ2-5; cdr3_aa: CASSQGQGAETQYF; cdr3_nt: TGTGCCAGCAGCCAAGGTCAGGGGGCAGAGACCCAGTACTTC
d_call: .; v_call: TRBV30; clone_size: .; j_call: TRBJ1-6; cdr3_aa: CAWSRGGDSPLHF; cdr3_nt: TGTGCCTGGAGTAGAGGGGGAGATTCACCCCTCCACTTT
d_call: .; v_call: TRBV6-5; clone_size: once; j_call: TRBJ2-2; cdr3_aa: CASAPEGPNTGELFF; cdr3_nt: TGTGCCAGCGCCCCGGAGGGACCGAACACCGGGGAGCTGTTTTTT
d_call: .; v_call: TRBV30; clone_size: few; j_call: TRBJ1-6; cdr3_aa: CAWSSGLSVSYNSPLHF; cdr3_nt: TGTGCCTGGAGTTCGGGATTGTCCGTCTCCTATAATTCACCCCTCCACTTT
d_call: TRBD1; v_call: TRBV5-5; clone_size: .; j_call: TRBJ2-7; cdr3_aa: CASSRDRGLFYEQYF; cdr3_nt: TGTGCCAGCAGCCGGGACAGGGGGCTCTTCTACGAGCAGTACTTC
d_call: .; v_call: TRBV10-2; clone_size: .; j_call: TRBJ1-1; cdr3_aa: CASSWQGLNTEAFF; cdr3_nt: TGCGCCAGCAGTTGGCAGGGGCTCAACACTGAAGCTTTCTTT
d_call: .; v_call: TRBV6-2/TRBV6-3; clone_size: .; j_call: TRBJ2-7; cdr3_aa: CASSRGTQSEQYF; cdr3_nt: TGTGCCAGCAGTCGGGGGACCCAAAGCGAGCAGTACTTC
d_call: TRBD2; v_call: TRBV2; clone_size: .; j_call: TRBJ2-3; cdr3_aa: CASSGTSGGDTQYF; cdr3_nt: TGTGCCAGCAGTGGGACTAGCGGTGGAGATACGCAGTATTTT
d_call: .; v_call: TRBV27; clone_size: once; j_call: TRBJ1-1; cdr3_aa: CASSFGRGRNTEAFF; cdr3_nt: TGTGCCAGCAGTTTCGGGCGGGGGAGGAACACTGAAGCTTTCTTT
d_call: TRBD1; v_call: TRBV14; clone_size: .; j_call: TRBJ1-1; cdr3_aa: CASSPTGGSMNTEAFF; cdr3_nt: TGTGCCAGCAGCCCTACAGGGGGGAGTATGAACACTGAAGCTTTCTTT
d_call: TRBD1; v_call: TRBV28; clone_size: .; j_call: TRBJ2-7; cdr3_aa: CASSLSGQGSREQYF; cdr3_nt: TGTGCCAGCAGTTTGTCGGGACAGGGTAGCCGCGAGCAGTACTTC
d_call: TRBD1; v_call: TRBV30; clone_size: .; j_call: TRBJ1-5; cdr3_aa: CAWSPRQGALDQPQHF; cdr3_nt: TGTGCCTGGAGTCCCAGACAGGGGGCGTTGGATCAGCCCCAGCATTTT
d_call: TRBD1; v_call: TRBV5-1; clone_size: .; j_call: TRBJ1-2; cdr3_aa: CASSLALQGRRGYTF; cdr3_nt: TGCGCCAGCAGCTTGGCCTTACAGGGGAGGAGGGGCTACACCTTC
d_call: TRBD2; v_call: TRBV7-7; clone_size: .; j_call: TRBJ2-1; cdr3_aa: CASSLVAGAYNEQFF; cdr3_nt: TGTGCTAGCAGCTTAGTAGCGGGAGCCTACAATGAGCAGTTCTTC
d_call: .; v_call: TRBV7-3; clone_size: .; j_call: TRBJ2-5; cdr3_aa: CASSATGGNQETQYF; cdr3_nt: TGTGCCAGCAGCGCCACCGGCGGGAACCAAGAGACCCAGTACTTC
d_call: .; v_call: TRBV11-2; clone_size: .; j_call: TRBJ1-4; cdr3_aa: CASSFLATNEKLFF; cdr3_nt: TGTGCCAGCAGCTTTTTAGCAACTAATGAAAAACTGTTTTTT
d_call: TRBD2; v_call: TRBV9; clone_size: .; j_call: TRBJ2-7; cdr3_aa: CASSAGTSGDEQYF; cdr3_nt: TGTGCCAGCAGCGCTGGGACTAGCGGAGACGAGCAGTACTTC
d_call: TRBD1; v_call: TRBV25-1; clone_size: .; j_call: TRBJ2-2; cdr3_aa: CASSARQGFSDKLFF; cdr3_nt: TGTGCCAGCAGTGCCCGACAGGGTTTCTCGGATAAACTGTTTTTT
d_call: TRBD1; v_call: TRBV27; clone_size: .; j_call: TRBJ1-2; cdr3_aa: CASMRTGYNDYGYTF; cdr3_nt: TGTGCCAGCATGAGGACAGGGTACAATGACTATGGCTACACCTTC
d_call: TRBD2; v_call: TRBV9; clone_size: .; j_call: TRBJ2-1; cdr3_aa: CASSVESSGALNEQFF; cdr3_nt: TGTGCCAGCAGCGTAGAATCTAGCGGGGCCCTCAATGAGCAGTTCTTC
d_call: TRBD1; v_call: TRBV28; clone_size: few; j_call: TRBJ1-2; cdr3_aa: CASTALQGSFNYGYTF; cdr3_nt: TGTGCCAGCACCGCTTTACAGGGGTCCTTTAACTATGGCTACACCTTC
d_call: TRBD1; v_call: TRBV5-1; clone_size: once; j_call: TRBJ2-1; cdr3_aa: CASSRGQSSYNEQFF; cdr3_nt: TGCGCCAGCAGCCGGGGACAGAGCTCCTACAATGAGCAGTTCTTC
d_call: .; v_call: TRBV7-9; clone_size: .; j_call: TRBJ1-1; cdr3_aa: CASSFGQMNTEAFF; cdr3_nt: TGTGCCAGCAGCTTCGGACAGATGAACACTGAAGCTTTCTTT
d_call: .; v_call: TRBV28; clone_size: once; j_call: TRBJ2-3; cdr3_aa: CASSLLLRSGTDTQYF; cdr3_nt: TGTGCCAGCAGTTTATTACTTCGATCGGGCACAGATACGCAGTATTTT
d_call: .; v_call: TRBV24-1; clone_size: .; j_call: TRBJ2-3; cdr3_aa: CATSDRGTDTQYF; cdr3_nt: TGTGCCACCAGTGATAGGGGCACGGATACGCAGTATTTT
d_call: .; v_call: TRBV5-1; clone_size: .; j_call: TRBJ1-2; cdr3_aa: CASSLDGFRSF; cdr3_nt: TGCGCCAGCAGCTTGGATGGCTTTCGGAGCTTC
d_call: .; v_call: TRBV4-2; clone_size: .; j_call: TRBJ1-1; cdr3_aa: CASSQEVGAFSTEAFF; cdr3_nt: TGTGCCAGCAGCCAAGAGGTAGGGGCGTTTTCCACTGAAGCTTTCTTT
d_call: .; v_call: TRBV28; clone_size: .; j_call: TRBJ1-1; cdr3_aa: CASRNPVTEAFF; cdr3_nt: TGTGCCAGCAGAAACCCGGTCACTGAAGCTTTCTTT
d_call: TRBD2; v_call: TRBV3-1/TRBV3-2; clone_size: few; j_call: TRBJ2-1; cdr3_aa: CASSPKGLAYNEQFF; cdr3_nt: TGTGCCAGCAGCCCCAAAGGACTAGCCTACAATGAGCAGTTCTTC
d_call: .; v_call: TRBV28; clone_size: .; j_call: TRBJ1-2; cdr3_aa: CASRETESFYGYTF; cdr3_nt: TGTGCCAGCAGAGAAACAGAGTCCTTCTATGGCTACACCTTC
d_call: TRBD2; v_call: TRBV7-8; clone_size: .; j_call: TRBJ2-1; cdr3_aa: CASSLREVYNEQFF; cdr3_nt: TGTGCCAGCAGCTTACGGGAGGTCTACAATGAGCAGTTCTTC
d_call: .; v_call: TRBV5-1; clone_size: .; j_call: TRBJ1-4; cdr3_aa: CASSPDGGPIEKLFF; cdr3_nt: TGCGCCAGCAGCCCGGATGGTGGGCCGATTGAAAAACTGTTTTTT
d_call: TRBD1; v_call: TRBV7-9; clone_size: .; j_call: TRBJ1-6; cdr3_aa: CASSASWDRALPLHF; cdr3_nt: TGTGCCAGCAGCGCAAGTTGGGACAGGGCTTTACCCCTCCACTTT
d_call: .; v_call: TRBV18; clone_size: once; j_call: TRBJ1-2; cdr3_aa: CASSPERNYGYTF; cdr3_nt: TGTGCCAGCTCACCAGAACGGAACTATGGCTACACCTTC
d_call: .; v_call: TRBV9; clone_size: once; j_call: TRBJ2-1; cdr3_aa: CASSVWTFDNEQFF; cdr3_nt: TGTGCCAGCAGCGTCTGGACTTTCGACAATGAGCAGTTCTTC
d_call: .; v_call: TRBV19; clone_size: once; j_call: TRBJ1-5; cdr3_aa: CASSGGGGNQPQHF; cdr3_nt: TGTGCCAGTAGCGGGGGGGGAGGCAATCAGCCCCAGCATTTT
d_call: TRBD2; v_call: TRBV3-1/TRBV3-2; clone_size: .; j_call: TRBJ2-5; cdr3_aa: CASSQVGGKRDSKETQYF; cdr3_nt: TGTGCCAGCAGCCAAGTAGGTGGCAAGCGGGATTCTAAAGAGACCCAGTACTTC
d_call: TRBD1; v_call: TRBV11-2; clone_size: .; j_call: TRBJ2-7; cdr3_aa: CASSPPDRVPYEQYF; cdr3_nt: TGTGCCAGCAGCCCGCCCGACAGGGTTCCTTACGAGCAGTACTTC
d_call: TRBD1; v_call: TRBV28; clone_size: .; j_call: TRBJ2-5; cdr3_aa: CASSYRQGEETQYF; cdr3_nt: TGTGCCAGCAGTTACCGACAGGGGGAAGAGACCCAGTACTTC
d_call: TRBD1; v_call: TRBV2; clone_size: .; j_call: TRBJ1-2; cdr3_aa: CASREKTGMDYGYTF; cdr3_nt: TGTGCCAGCAGGGAAAAGACAGGGATGGACTATGGCTACACCTTC
d_call: TRBD1; v_call: TRBV6-1; clone_size: .; j_call: TRBJ2-7; cdr3_aa: CASSERGTGAIIEQYF; cdr3_nt: TGTGCCAGCAGTGAAAGGGGAACAGGGGCGATAATCGAGCAGTACTTC
d_call: TRBD1; v_call: TRBV28; clone_size: .; j_call: TRBJ1-2; cdr3_aa: CASRRQGSYGYTF; cdr3_nt: TGTGCCAGCAGGAGACAGGGAAGCTATGGCTACACCTTC
d_call: .; v_call: TRBV29-1; clone_size: .; j_call: TRBJ2-7; cdr3_aa: CSVDAGTYEQYF; cdr3_nt: TGCAGCGTTGATGCGGGGACCTACGAGCAGTACTTC
d_call: .; v_call: TRBV19; clone_size: .; j_call: TRBJ1-4; cdr3_aa: CASRMTAVNEKLFF; cdr3_nt: TGTGCCAGTAGGATGACAGCAGTTAATGAAAAACTGTTTTTT
d_call: .; v_call: TRBV7-2; clone_size: once; j_call: TRBJ2-1; cdr3_aa: CASSLGLGEGINEQFF; cdr3_nt: TGTGCCAGCAGCTTAGGGTTGGGTGAGGGTATAAATGAGCAGTTCTTC
d_call: .; v_call: TRBV9; clone_size: .; j_call: TRBJ2-1; cdr3_aa: CASSGTPLSGEQFF; cdr3_nt: TGTGCCAGCAGCGGGACTCCTTTATCAGGTGAGCAGTTCTTC
d_call: .; v_call: TRBV3-1/TRBV3-2; clone_size: few; j_call: TRBJ2-1; cdr3_aa: CASLQGYEQFF; cdr3_nt: TGTGCCAGCTTACAGGGCTATGAGCAGTTCTTC
d_call: TRBD2; v_call: TRBV7-2; clone_size: .; j_call: TRBJ2-7; cdr3_aa: CASSLAEREGLLVKEQYF; cdr3_nt: TGTGCCAGCAGCTTAGCTGAGCGGGAGGGCCTCCTCGTCAAAGAGCAGTACTTC
d_call: TRBD1; v_call: TRBV28; clone_size: .; j_call: TRBJ1-4; cdr3_aa: CASSFGGQGFEKLFF; cdr3_nt: TGTGCCAGCAGTTTCGGGGGACAGGGGTTTGAAAAACTGTTTTTT
d_call: TRBD1; v_call: TRBV27; clone_size: .; j_call: TRBJ2-7; cdr3_aa: CASRWDRGGDEQYF; cdr3_nt: TGTGCCAGCCGATGGGACAGGGGGGGTGACGAGCAGTACTTC
d_call: .; v_call: TRBV19; clone_size: .; j_call: TRBJ2-1; cdr3_aa: CASRGLFSSYNEQFF; cdr3_nt: TGTGCCAGTAGGGGACTCTTTAGCTCCTACAATGAGCAGTTCTTC
d_call: .; v_call: TRBV2; clone_size: .; j_call: TRBJ1-2; cdr3_aa: CASTTQKNYGYTF; cdr3_nt: TGTGCCAGCACCACACAGAAAAACTATGGCTACACCTTC
d_call: .; v_call: TRBV7-3; clone_size: .; j_call: TRBJ2-1; cdr3_aa: CASSWTASLYNEQFF; cdr3_nt: TGTGCCAGCAGCTGGACTGCTTCCCTATACAATGAGCAGTTCTTC